The sequence of this T cell receptor beta chain was determined in a study of blood T cell repertoires in COVID-19 (TCRdb year 2020). Study-level background: Collaborator samples came from the United States, Italy and Spain and covered acute and convalescent phases of COVID-19. The prospective study material was composed of cDNA or gDNA derived from T cells, B-cell-depleted T cells, or PBMCs. The dataset comprised deeply sampled blood TCRbeta repertoires from subjects exposed to, actively infected with, or recovered from COVID-19. A freely available public database, intended as a resource for researchers studying the immune response to SARS-CoV-2, is where the repertoires were released. The samples were drawn from two sources: the first 160 participants of the ongoing ImmuneRACE study, and 1,000 to 1,500 subjects contributed by 6 global collaborators. Nearly every sample came with metadata listing a de-identified subject ID, COVID-19 status, age in years and sex. Where HLA class I and class II types were available, the types were taken from metadata supplied by the sample provider, not from assay-based typing.

General findings and caveats noted by the study authors: Clinical and demographic metadata were provided uncurated, with the amount varying by source and participant.

Remarks on this clone: The specificity of this receptor is unknown. No base qualities exist here, and no much larger clone lies one base off it.

Collaborating institutions collected whole blood in K2EDTA tubes following their own protocols. Collaborator samples were shipped for TCRbeta analysis as frozen whole blood, isolated PBMCs, or DNA extracted from either sample type. The immunoSEQ Assay, a bias-controlled multiplex PCR, was used to amplify TCRbeta CDR3 regions from genomic DNA. On the authors' methods: The number of nucleated cells in each sample was estimated by amplification of reference gene primers within the assay. To quantify the absolute abundance of each unique TCRbeta CDR3 rearrangement, sequence reads were collapsed and filtered. For each sample, productive Simpson clonality was calculated as the square root of Simpson's diversity index over productive rearrangements. Sourced from immuneACCESS, this table was stored by TCRdb with only in-frame sequences that have V and J called. A share of the clones is absent; for the studies checked, an unresolved V gene accounts for under half, and the remainder has no known explanation. V and J calls and clone size are given by that table; D and trimming were obtained from the DNA. The sample has 150,000 to 200,000 clones on record, 80% to 95% of them singletons. The top ten clones comprise roughly 0.56% of the sample.

V is shortened by 5 bases, J by 8 bases, and the region joining them spans 21 bases. Looking up the germline V gene yields CDR1 MNHEY and CDR2 SVGAGI. From cysteine to phenylalanine, the CDR3 is 15 amino acids long. Only CDR3 DNA remains: 45 bases, in frame from the first base. The sequenced material came from peripheral blood. This TCR came from a man aged 50-59 years with acute or convalescent COVID-19. In this chain, TRBV6-5 is recombined with TRBJ1-2; possibly the D gene is TRBD1, per 5 matching bases. The CDR3 has the sequence CASSTRGVAFRGYTF. Here is the DNA: TGTGCCAGCAGTACTCGGGGGGTGGCCTTCCGGGGCTACACCTTC.